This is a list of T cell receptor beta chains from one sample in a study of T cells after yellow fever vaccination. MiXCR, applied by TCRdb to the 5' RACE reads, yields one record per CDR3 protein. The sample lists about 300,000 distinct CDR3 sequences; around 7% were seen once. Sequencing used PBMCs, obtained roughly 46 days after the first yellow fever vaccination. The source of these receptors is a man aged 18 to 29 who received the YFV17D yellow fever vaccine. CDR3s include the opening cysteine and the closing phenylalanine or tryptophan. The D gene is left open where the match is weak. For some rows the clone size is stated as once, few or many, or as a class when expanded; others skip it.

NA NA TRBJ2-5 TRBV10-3 CAISDLVGTQETQYF TGTGCCATCAGTGACCTCGTAGGGACCCAAGAGACCCAGTACTTC
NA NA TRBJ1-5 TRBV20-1 CSARTDHDQPQHF TGCAGTGCTCGGACAGACCACGATCAGCCCCAGCATTTT
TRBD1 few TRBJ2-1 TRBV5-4 CASVGTGEGNEQFF TGTGCCAGCGTCGGGACAGGGGAAGGCAATGAGCAGTTCTTC
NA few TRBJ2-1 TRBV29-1 CSVVGNEQFF TGCAGCGTTGTCGGGAATGAGCAGTTCTTC
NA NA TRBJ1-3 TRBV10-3 CAISDGGIGNTIYF TGTGCCATCAGTGACGGGGGGATTGGAAACACCATATATTTT
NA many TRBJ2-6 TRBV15 CATSRRSGANVLTF TGTGCCACCAGCAGACGCTCTGGGGCCAACGTCCTGACTTTC
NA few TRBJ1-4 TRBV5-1 CASSLLEPTTNEKLFF TGCGCCAGCAGCTTGCTCGAGCCCACAACTAATGAAAAACTGTTTTTT
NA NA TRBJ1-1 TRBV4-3 CASSQLWGGNTEAFF TGCGCCAGCAGCCAATTGTGGGGGGGGAACACTGAAGCTTTCTTT
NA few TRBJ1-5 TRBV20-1 CSARVALNQPQHF TGCAGTGCTAGGGTGGCGCTGAATCAGCCCCAGCATTTT
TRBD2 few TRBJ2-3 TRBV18 CASSPFERGGDTQYF TGTGCCAGCTCACCGTTTGAGCGGGGGGGAGATACGCAGTATTTT
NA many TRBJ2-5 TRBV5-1 CASSAGLMGETQYF TGCGCCAGCAGCGCCGGCCTCATGGGGGAGACCCAGTACTTC
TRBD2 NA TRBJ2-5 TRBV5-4 CASSLDGGGARETQYF TGTGCCAGCAGCTTGGACGGCGGGGGGGCCCGAGAGACCCAGTACTTC
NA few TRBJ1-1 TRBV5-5 CASSLQQRGTEAFF TGTGCCAGCAGCTTGCAACAGCGAGGAACTGAAGCTTTCTTT